This T cell receptor (beta chain) was identified in a study of blood T cell repertoires in COVID-19 (dated by TCRdb to 2020 to 2021). Looking at the study overall: Samples from collaborators originated in the United States, Italy and Spain and spanned both the acute and convalescent phases of COVID-19. The sample metadata nearly always contained a de-identified subject ID, COVID-19 status, age in years and sex. Deeply sampled blood TCRbeta repertoires from subjects exposed to, actively infected with, or recovered from COVID-19 were included in the dataset. The material from the prospective study consisted of cDNA or gDNA derived from T cells, B-cell-depleted T cells, or PBMCs. Where available, HLA class I and class II types were taken from metadata supplied by the sample provider and were not determined by assay-based typing. The repertoires were released in a freely available public database meant as a resource for research on the immune response to SARS-CoV-2. The samples were drawn from two sources: the first 160 participants of the ongoing ImmuneRACE study, and 1,000 to 1,500 subjects contributed by 6 global collaborators. The paper as a whole reports these results and caveats: The quantity of clinical and demographic metadata differed by source and by participant and was supplied without curation.

Compared with germline, V lacks 8 bases and J lacks 2 bases; bases without a gene match: 10. The CDR3 sequence holds 15 residues, the cysteine and phenylalanine included. Only the CDR3 part of the read is kept: 45 bases, read in frame from the first base. For CDR1 and CDR2, the germline V gene lists MDHEN and SYDVKM. This clone was counted between two and nine times. Its specific antigen is unknown. One base away there is no much larger clone; base qualities are not given. The immunoSEQ Assay, a bias-controlled multiplex PCR, was used to amplify TCRbeta CDR3 regions from genomic DNA. In the paper's pipeline: The number of nucleated cells in each sample was estimated by amplification of reference gene primers within the assay. To quantify the absolute abundance of each unique TCRbeta CDR3 rearrangement, sequence reads were collapsed and filtered. For each sample, productive Simpson clonality was calculated as the square root of Simpson's diversity index over productive rearrangements. The immuneACCESS repertoire file appears here via TCRdb, limited to in-frame rearrangements. These files lack a portion of the clones; in checked studies, under half of the deficit traces to unresolved V genes, and the cause of the others is not known. That table gives V, J and clone size, and the DNA gave D and trimming. In this sample the table shows about 78,000 clones, 85% to 90% of which occur a single time. The leading ten clones occupy around 4.7% of the sample.

Whole blood was collected in K2EDTA tubes by collaborating institutions according to the institutions' own protocols. For TCRbeta analysis, collaborator samples were shipped as frozen whole blood, as isolated PBMCs, or as DNA extracted from either sample type. The specimen was peripheral blood. Recombination connected TRBV28 to TRBJ1-1, with 8 middle bases fitting TRBD1. The sequence came from a woman aged 80 or older with active or convalescent COVID-19. At the DNA level, the sequence is TGTGCCAGCCGCACGCGGACAGGGTACAACACTGAAGCTTTCTTT. Translated, it reads CASRTRTGYNTEAFF.